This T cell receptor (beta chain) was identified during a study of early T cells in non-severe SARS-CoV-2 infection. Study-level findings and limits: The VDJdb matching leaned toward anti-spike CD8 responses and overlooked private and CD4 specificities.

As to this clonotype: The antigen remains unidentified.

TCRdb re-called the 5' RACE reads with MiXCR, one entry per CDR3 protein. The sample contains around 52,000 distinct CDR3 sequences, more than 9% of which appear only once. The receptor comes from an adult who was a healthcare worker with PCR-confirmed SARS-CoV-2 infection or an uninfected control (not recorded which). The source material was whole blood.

CDR3 sequence: CASSQQETQYF. In DNA form, the CDR3 reads TGTGCCAGCAGCCAACAAGAGACCCAGTACTTC. This chain connects TRBV5-4 to TRBJ2-5; no definite D call. Germline CDR1 SGHNT, CDR2 YYREEE (reference sequence). The CDR3 length is 11 residues. The V end lost 4 bases, the J end lost 2 bases, and 3 bases lay between the germline ends.